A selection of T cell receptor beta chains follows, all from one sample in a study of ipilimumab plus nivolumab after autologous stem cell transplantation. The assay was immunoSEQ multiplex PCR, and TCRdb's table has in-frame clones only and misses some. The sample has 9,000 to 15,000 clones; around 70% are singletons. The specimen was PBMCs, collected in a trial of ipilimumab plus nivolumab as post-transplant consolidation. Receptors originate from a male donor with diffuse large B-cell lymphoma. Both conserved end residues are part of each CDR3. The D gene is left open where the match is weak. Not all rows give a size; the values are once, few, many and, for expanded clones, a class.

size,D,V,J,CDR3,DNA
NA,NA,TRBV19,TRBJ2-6,CASSKDTFSGANVLTF,TGTGCCAGTAGTAAGGACACATTCTCTGGGGCCAACGTCCTGACTTTC
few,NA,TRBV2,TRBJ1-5,CASRPGQNNQPQHF,TGTGCCAGCAGACCCGGACAGAACAATCAGCCCCAGCATTTT
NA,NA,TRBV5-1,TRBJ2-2,CASSWNTGELFF,TGCGCCAGCAGTTGGAACACCGGGGAGCTGTTTTTT
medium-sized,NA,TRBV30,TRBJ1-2,CAWTIGGGSYGYTF,TGTGCCTGGACCATAGGAGGAGGGAGCTATGGCTACACCTTC
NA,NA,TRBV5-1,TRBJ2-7,CASSDGAVSYEQYF,TGCGCCAGCAGCGACGGAGCCGTCTCCTACGAGCAGTACTTC
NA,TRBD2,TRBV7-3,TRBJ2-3,CASSLSPSGSTDTQYF,TGTGCCAGCAGCTTATCTCCTAGCGGGAGCACAGATACGCAGTATTTT
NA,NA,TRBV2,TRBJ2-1,CASSNVVDNEQFF,TGTGCCAGCTCGAACGTTGTGGACAATGAGCAGTTCTTC
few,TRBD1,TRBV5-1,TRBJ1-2,CASSWTGEALNYGYTF,TGCGCCAGCAGTTGGACAGGGGAAGCCCTGAACTATGGCTACACCTTC
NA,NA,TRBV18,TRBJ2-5,CASSPIPGETQYF,TGTGCCAGCTCACCGATCCCGGGAGAGACCCAGTACTTC
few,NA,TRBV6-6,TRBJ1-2,CASSPRQAPDYTF,TGTGCCAGCAGTCCTAGACAGGCCCCAGACTACACCTTC
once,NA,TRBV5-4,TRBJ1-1,CASRFRPSGEAFF,TGTGCCAGCAGGTTTAGGCCTTCAGGGGAAGCTTTCTTT
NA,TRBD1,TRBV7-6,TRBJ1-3,CASSLSQGQVKMRGNTIYF,TGTGCCAGCAGCTTAAGCCAGGGACAGGTGAAAATGAGGGGAAACACCATATATTTT
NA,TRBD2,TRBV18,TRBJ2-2,CASSPGLAGDTGELFF,TGTGCCAGCTCACCGGGACTAGCGGGAGATACCGGGGAGCTGTTTTTT
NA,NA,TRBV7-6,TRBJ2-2,CASSSGIAGTNTGELFF,TGTGCCAGCAGCTCAGGGATTGCAGGGACCAACACCGGGGAGCTGTTTTTT
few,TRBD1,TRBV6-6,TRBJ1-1,CASSYSQGGSEAFF,TGTGCCAGCAGTTACTCACAGGGGGGGTCTGAAGCTTTCTTT
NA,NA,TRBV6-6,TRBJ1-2,CASSYAANYGYTF,TGTGCCAGCAGTTACGCAGCTAACTATGGCTACACCTTC
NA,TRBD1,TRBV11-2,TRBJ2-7,CASSLVVRQGYEQYF,TGTGCCAGCAGCTTAGTTGTGAGACAGGGTTACGAGCAGTACTTC
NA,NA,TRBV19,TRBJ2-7,CASSTRTLTYEQYF,TGTGCCAGTAGTACCCGGACTCTCACCTACGAGCAGTACTTC
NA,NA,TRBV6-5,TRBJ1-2,CASSYSQGLYGYTF,TGTGCCAGCAGTTACTCGCAGGGCCTCTATGGCTACACCTTC
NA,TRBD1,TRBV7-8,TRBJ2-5,CASSPLIDRAQETQYF,TGTGCCAGCAGCCCCCTCATCGACAGGGCCCAAGAGACCCAGTACTTC
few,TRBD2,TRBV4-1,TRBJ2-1,CASSQIAGSGGGNEQFF,TGCGCCAGCAGCCAGATAGCCGGATCGGGAGGTGGCAATGAGCAGTTCTTC
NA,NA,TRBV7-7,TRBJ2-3,CASSLGAGPTDTQYF,TGTGCTAGCAGCTTAGGGGCAGGACCCACAGATACGCAGTATTTT
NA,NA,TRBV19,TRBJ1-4,CASSIPGALRKLFF,TGTGCCAGTAGTATCCCGGGGGCTCTTAGGAAACTGTTTTTT
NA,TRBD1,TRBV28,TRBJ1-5,CASSRDSRGYSNQPQHF,TGTGCCAGCAGTAGGGACAGTCGAGGTTATAGCAATCAGCCCCAGCATTTT
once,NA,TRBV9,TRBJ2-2,CASSVVGDTGELFF,TGTGCCAGCAGCGTAGTGGGGGATACCGGGGAGCTGTTTTTT
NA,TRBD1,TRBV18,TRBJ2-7,CASSPGTVYEQYF,TGTGCCAGCTCACCAGGGACAGTTTACGAGCAGTACTTC
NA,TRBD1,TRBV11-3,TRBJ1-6,CASSSSNRGISYNSPLHF,TGTGCCAGCAGCTCAAGTAACAGGGGAATCTCCTATAATTCACCCCTCCACTTT
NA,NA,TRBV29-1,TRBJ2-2,CSVRLVLGGASTGELFF,TGCAGCGTTCGACTAGTGCTGGGGGGGGCGAGCACCGGGGAGCTGTTTTTT
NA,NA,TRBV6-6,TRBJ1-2,CASSYSNRVYGYTF,TGTGCCAGCAGTTACTCGAACAGGGTCTATGGCTACACCTTC
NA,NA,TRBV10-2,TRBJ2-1,CASTSRTYSYNEQFF,TGCGCCAGTACTAGCAGAACCTACTCCTACAATGAGCAGTTCTTC
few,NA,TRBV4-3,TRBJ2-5,CASSQDWGVQETQYF,TGCGCCAGCAGCCAAGATTGGGGGGTCCAAGAGACCCAGTACTTC
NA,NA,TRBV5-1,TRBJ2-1,CASSLASEDNEQFF,TGCGCCAGCAGCTTGGCAAGTGAAGACAATGAGCAGTTCTTC
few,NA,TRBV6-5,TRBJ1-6,CASSYSQSSPLHF,TGTGCCAGCAGTTACTCCCAAAGTTCACCCCTCCACTTT
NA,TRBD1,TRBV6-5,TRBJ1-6,CASSSGGEFYNSPLHF,TGTGCCAGCAGTTCAGGGGGCGAATTCTATAATTCACCCCTCCACTTT
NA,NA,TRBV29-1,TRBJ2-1,CSVGWTGYNEQFF,TGCAGCGTTGGTTGGACTGGGTACAATGAGCAGTTCTTC
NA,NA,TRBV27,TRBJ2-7,CASSFGGPPGEQYF,TGTGCCAGCAGTTTTGGGGGGCCCCCCGGGGAGCAGTACTTC
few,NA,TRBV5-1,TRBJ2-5,CASSLAQENQETQYF,TGCGCCAGCAGCTTGGCCCAGGAGAACCAAGAGACCCAGTACTTC
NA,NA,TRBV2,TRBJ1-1,CASSASGIRGAFF,TGTGCCAGCAGCGCCAGCGGGATCAGGGGAGCTTTCTTT
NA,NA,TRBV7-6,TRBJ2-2,CASSLALEKTGELFF,TGTGCCAGCAGCTTAGCGCTTGAAAAGACCGGGGAGCTGTTTTTT
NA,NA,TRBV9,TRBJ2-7,CASSDSYSYEQYF,TGTGCCAGCAGCGACTCGTACTCCTACGAGCAGTACTTC
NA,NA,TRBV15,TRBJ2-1,CATSTNLGGINEQFF,TGTGCCACCAGCACCAATCTCGGGGGAATCAATGAGCAGTTCTTC
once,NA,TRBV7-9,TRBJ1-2,CASSLQYDYTF,TGTGCCAGCAGCCTACAGTATGACTACACCTTC
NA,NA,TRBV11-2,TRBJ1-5,CASSLDQIGRRINQPQHF,TGTGCCAGCAGCTTAGATCAAATAGGTCGGCGGATCAATCAGCCCCAGCATTTT
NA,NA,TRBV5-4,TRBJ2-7,CASSPSFAGIAYEQYF,TGTGCCAGCAGCCCCTCATTCGCGGGTATCGCCTACGAGCAGTACTTC
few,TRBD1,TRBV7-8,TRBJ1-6,CASSLTGLYNSPLHF,TGTGCCAGCAGCTTGACAGGGCTCTATAATTCACCCCTCCACTTT
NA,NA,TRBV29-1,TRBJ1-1,CSVGLQGNTEAFF,TGCAGCGTTGGCTTGCAGGGGAACACTGAAGCTTTCTTT
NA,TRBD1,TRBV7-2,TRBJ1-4,CASSLTGGNEKLFF,TGTGCCAGCAGCTTGACAGGGGGTAATGAAAAACTGTTTTTT
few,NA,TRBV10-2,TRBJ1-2,CASSESSGPSSLYGYTF,TGCGCCAGCAGTGAGTCTTCCGGTCCCTCCTCCCTATATGGCTACACCTTC
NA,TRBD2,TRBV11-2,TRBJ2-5,CASSGALWSGGQETQYF,TGTGCCAGCAGCGGAGCCCTGTGGAGCGGGGGACAAGAGACCCAGTACTTC
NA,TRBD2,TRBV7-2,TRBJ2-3,CASSLAGAGGGADTQYF,TGTGCCAGCAGCTTAGCGGGAGCGGGGGGAGGGGCAGATACGCAGTATTTT
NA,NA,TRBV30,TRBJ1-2,CAWSVGGGEGLNPYGYTF,TGTGCCTGGAGTGTAGGGGGGGGTGAAGGACTCAATCCCTATGGCTACACCTTC